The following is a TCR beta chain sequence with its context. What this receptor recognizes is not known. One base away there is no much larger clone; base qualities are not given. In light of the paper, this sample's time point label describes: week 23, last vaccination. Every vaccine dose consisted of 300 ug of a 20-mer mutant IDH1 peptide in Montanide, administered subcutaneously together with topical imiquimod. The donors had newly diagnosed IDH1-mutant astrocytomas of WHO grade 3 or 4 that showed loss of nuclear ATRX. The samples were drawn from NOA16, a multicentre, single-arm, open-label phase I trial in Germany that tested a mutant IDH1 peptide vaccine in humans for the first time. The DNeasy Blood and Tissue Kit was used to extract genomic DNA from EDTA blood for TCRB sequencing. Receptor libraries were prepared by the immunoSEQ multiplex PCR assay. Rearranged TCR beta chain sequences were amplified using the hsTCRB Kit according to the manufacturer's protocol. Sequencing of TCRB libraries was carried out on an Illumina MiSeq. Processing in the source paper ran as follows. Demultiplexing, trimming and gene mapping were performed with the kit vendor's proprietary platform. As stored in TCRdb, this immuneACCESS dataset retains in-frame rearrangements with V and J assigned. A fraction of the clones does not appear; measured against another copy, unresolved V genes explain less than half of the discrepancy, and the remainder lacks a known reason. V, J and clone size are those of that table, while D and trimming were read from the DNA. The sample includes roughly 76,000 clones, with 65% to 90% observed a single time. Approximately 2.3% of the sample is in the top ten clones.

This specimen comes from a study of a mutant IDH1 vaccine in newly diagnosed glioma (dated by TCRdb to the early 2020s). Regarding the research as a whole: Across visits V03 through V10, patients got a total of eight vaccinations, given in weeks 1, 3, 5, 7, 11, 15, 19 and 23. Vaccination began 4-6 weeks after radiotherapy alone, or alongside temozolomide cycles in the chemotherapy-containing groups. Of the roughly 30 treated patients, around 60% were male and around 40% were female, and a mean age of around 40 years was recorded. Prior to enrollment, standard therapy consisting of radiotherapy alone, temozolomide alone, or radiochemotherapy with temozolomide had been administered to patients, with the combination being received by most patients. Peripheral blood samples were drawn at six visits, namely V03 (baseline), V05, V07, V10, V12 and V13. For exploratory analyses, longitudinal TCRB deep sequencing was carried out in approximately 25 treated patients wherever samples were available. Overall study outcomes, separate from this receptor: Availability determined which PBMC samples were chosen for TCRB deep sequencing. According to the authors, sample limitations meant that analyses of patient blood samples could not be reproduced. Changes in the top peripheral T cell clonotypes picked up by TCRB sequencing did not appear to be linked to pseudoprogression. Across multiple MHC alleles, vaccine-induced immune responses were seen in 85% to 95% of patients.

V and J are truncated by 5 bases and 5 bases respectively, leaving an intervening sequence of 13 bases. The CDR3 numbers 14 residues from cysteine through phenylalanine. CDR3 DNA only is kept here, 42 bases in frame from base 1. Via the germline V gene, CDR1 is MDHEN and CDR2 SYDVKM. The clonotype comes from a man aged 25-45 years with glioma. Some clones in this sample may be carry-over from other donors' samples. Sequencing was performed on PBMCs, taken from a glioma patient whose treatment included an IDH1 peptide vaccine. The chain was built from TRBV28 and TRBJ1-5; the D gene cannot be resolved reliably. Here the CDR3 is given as CASSISGFYQPQHF. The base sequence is TGTGCCAGCAGTATATCGGGATTCTATCAGCCCCAGCATTTT.